This TCR beta chain was sequenced in a study of vaccination and CD4 T cells after COVID-19 (dated by TCRdb to about 2022). Regarding the complete study: Convalescent patients had a positive SARS-CoV-2 result on nasal swab PCR, and of these patients, 8 or 9 had mild disease and one had severe disease. The convalescent cohort included six males and four females, with two Hispanic individuals, seven Caucasians, two Asians and one multiracial person. Participants received two doses of either the Pfizer-BioNTech BNT162b2 vaccine (n=8) or the Moderna mRNA-1273 vaccine (n=2). Post-COVID blood samples were collected from convalescent patients a median of approximately 93 days after diagnosis, with a range of about 35 to 170 days. Post-vaccine blood samples were obtained a median of approximately 74 days after the second vaccine dose, with a range of roughly 14 to 241 days. Overlapping spike peptide pools from SARS-CoV-2 and from the common cold coronaviruses HCoV-NL63, HCoV-OC43 and HCoV-229E were used as culture stimuli. Control cultures used a CEFX viral epitope pool as positive control, an HIV-1 Nef peptide pool as negative control, or no peptide. In 10 COVID-19 convalescent patients and several infection-naive healthy vaccine recipients, the spike-specific CD4+ TCR repertoire before mRNA vaccination was compared with the repertoire after mRNA vaccination. Results and caveats for the whole study, not just this receptor: Only a relatively small number of convalescent patients were included in the study, and early timepoints following natural infection were not analyzed. Although the median number of SARS-CoV-2-reactive clonotypes went up from around 20 after infection to approximately 40 after vaccination, the increase was not significant. Of the vaccine-specific clones found in convalescent patients, nearly all (304 of 307) were mono-reactive for SARS-CoV-2 spike instead of being cross-reactive with common cold coronaviruses. In convalescent patients, a median about 86% of post-vaccine SARS-CoV-2-reactive clones were detected only after vaccination, suggesting vaccine-specific priming.

In the case of this clonotype: No cognate antigen has been identified for it. No base quality information exists; no much larger clone differs at one position.

CDR1 is given as SNHLY and CDR2 as FYNNEI, both from the germline V gene. V loses 2 bases, J loses 6 bases, and the germline ends lie 15 bases apart. Its CDR3 holds 15 amino acids, cysteine through phenylalanine. CDR3 DNA only is kept here, 45 bases in frame from base 1. Per the publication, the treatment or condition label means: roughly 10-day PBMC culture with coronavirus spike peptide pools or control peptides (ViraFEST assay). The study used the ViraFEST assay, which expanded antigen-specific T cells with peptide pools and then identified expanded clonotypes by TCR sequencing. Positive SARS-CoV-2 PCR tests in the convalescent patients dated from March to December 2020, before Alpha, Beta and Delta variants emerged in the United States. Each well held 2 million or so PBMCs cultured in IMDM containing about 5% human AB serum and around 10 IU/ml IL-2, with 8.5 to 10 ug/ml peptide pools added. On days 3 and 7, half of the culture medium was replaced with fresh IL-2-containing medium. CD4+ T cells were isolated after about 10 days of culture through negative selection using the EasySep CD4+ T cell isolation kit. Ficoll-Paque Plus gradient centrifugation was used to isolate PBMCs from whole blood, and the isolated PBMCs were then either used fresh or cryopreserved at -140C. In general, triplicate wells were set up for every culture condition.

Libraries were constructed by PCR. At the Johns Hopkins FTIC core, DNA from the cultured CD4+ T cells underwent TCR sequencing with the Oncomine TCR Beta short-read assay. Genomic DNA was extracted from the cultured CD4+ T cells with the QIAamp micro DNA kit. Oncomine TCR Beta libraries from cultured CD4+ T cells were pooled using unique dual indexes and sequenced on an Illumina iSeq 100. The authors processed their data as follows. Non-productive sequences were removed, and CDR3s not starting with C, not ending with F or W, or shorter than 7 amino acids were discarded. The MANAFEST web application identified antigen-specific clonotypes by comparing peptide-stimulated wells against reference wells and other culture wells. To be called positive, a clone needed an FDR below 0.05, an odds ratio above 5, and a productive frequency above 0.1% in at least two of three replicate wells. A clonotype counted as cross-reactive if it showed significant expansion both in the SARS-CoV-2 spike wells and in at least one common cold coronavirus spike condition. CDR3 homology was assessed with Levenshtein distances (stringdist) and unrooted phylogenetic trees (ape) in R version 3.6.1. The raw public data were reprocessed by TCRdb itself: fastp quality trimming at Q25, MiXCR clonotype calling, in-frame beta chains only. Rows with one shared CDR3 protein collapse into an entry with the most common genes and DNA. The V and J calls come from TCRdb's annotation, not from the publication. In this sample the table shows 17,000 or so distinct CDR3 sequences, around 40% of which occur a single time. The top ten hold about 5.7% of the sample.

The origin of this receptor is a human donor who had recovered from COVID-19. The chain is assembled from TRBV2 and TRBJ2-3; a confident D gene designation cannot be given. The starting material was CD4+ T cells from blood, cultured in vitro, obtained before SARS-CoV-2 vaccination. In nucleotides, the sequence is TGTGCCAGCAGTGAATGGGGTAGAAACGTGGATACGCAGTATTTT. Translated, it gives CASSEWGRNVDTQYF. Beyond the CDR3, the reference TRBV2 and TRBJ2-3 genes provide the residues; the full variable domain reads: EPEVTQTPSHQVTQMGQEVILRCVPISNHLYFYWYRQILGQKVEFLVSFYNNEISEKSEIFDDQFSVERPDGSNFTLKIRSTKLEDSAMYFCASSEWGRNVDTQYFGPGTRLTVL.